The T cell receptor (beta chain) described here comes from a study of OX40 agonist ivuxolimab in advanced cancers. Across the study: Patients were dosed intravenously with ivuxolimab at 0.01 to 10 mg/kg every 2 weeks. General study points: Antigens targeted by the expanded peripheral T cells were not determined.

Generated by immunoSEQ multiplex PCR, the TCRdb table keeps only in-frame clones and is missing some. The sample holds around 56,000 clones, 82% seen once. Trimming left V 4 bases short and J 2 bases short, with 19 bases between. The CDR3 totals 16 residues. Germline V gene sequence: CDR1 SGDLS, CDR2 YYNGEE. With respect to this clone: Its antigen is undetermined.

The source is an adult with an advanced solid tumor such as melanoma, head and neck, liver or kidney cancer. This chain joins TRBV9 and TRBJ2-7; D is perhaps TRBD1 (7 bases). Sequencing used CD4+ or CD8+ T cells sorted from blood, obtained in a trial of the OX40 agonist ivuxolimab. The CDR3 spells CASSLTGASDTYEQYF. The CDR3 DNA is TGTGCCAGCAGCCTTACAGGGGCTAGCGATACCTACGAGCAGTACTTC.